One and the same sample provided the 7 T cell receptor beta chains below, sequenced in a study of cytomegalovirus exposure and HLA in healthy donors. Primers for the PCR totalled 60 Vbeta and 13 Jbeta. TCRdb's copy holds only in-frame clones and misses some; the assay was immunoSEQ multiplex PCR. The profile shows about 200,000 clones, approximately 78% of them singletons. What was sequenced was PBMCs. These TCRs come from a woman between 45 and 60 years old in good health and CMV-seropositive.

This clone was observed once. The J gene is TRBJ2-7, the V gene TRBV28, with TRBD1 matching over 10 bases. The CDR3 totals 17 residues. The germline V gene encodes CDR1 MDHEN and CDR2 SYDVKM. V lost 6 bases to trimming and J lost 12 bases; unmatched junction nucleotides: 23. CDR3 sequence (DNA): TGTGCCAGCAGCCTACCGCTCTCCGGGACAGGGGCCTCCCCGGCGTACTTC. Its translation: CASSLPLSGTGASPAYF. The full variable domain, its missing parts supplied by reference TRBV28 and TRBJ2-7, is DVKVTQSSRYLVKRTGEKVFLECVQDMDHENMFWYRQDPGLGLRLIYFSYDVKMKEKGDIPEGYSVSREKKERFSLILESASTNQTSMYLCASSLPLSGTGASPAYFGPGTRLTVT.

This sequence joins TRBV28 and TRBJ1-2; maybe TRBD1 (5 bases). CDR1 and CDR2 from the germline V gene are MDHEN and SYDVKM. Trimming left V 7 bases short and J 5 bases short, with 17 bases between. The CDR3 has 14 residues. CDR3 DNA: TGTGCCAGCACCACAGGATCAGAGATATATGGCTACACCTTC. Protein sequence: CASTTGSEIYGYTF.

This chain uses TRBV11-2 with TRBJ2-1, with 7 positions matching TRBD1. The CDR3 runs 17 residues. Looked up from germline, CDR1 is SGHAT and CDR2 is FQNNGV. V dropped 0 bases and J dropped 4; count of bases not matched to a gene: 9. CDR3 sequence: CASSLEWARGPYNEQFF. The CDR3 region has the DNA TGTGCCAGCAGCTTAGAGTGGGCAAGGGGGCCGTACAATGAGCAGTTCTTC.

CDR3 nucleotides: TGCGCCAGCAGCACAAAACCGGACGGGCAGGGTGGTCCCGGGGAGCTGTTTTTT. It specifies CASSTKPDGQGGPGELFF. This rearrangement joins TRBV5-1 to TRBJ2-2; a weak D match, TRBD1 (5 bases). This CDR3 spans 18 amino acids. Trimming shortened V by 4 bases and J by 6 bases, and 25 bases separated the two germline ends. Per germline, CDR1 SGHRS and CDR2 YFSETQ.

V usage is TRBV28 and J usage is TRBJ1-6; 11 nucleotides align to TRBD1. V lost 5 bases to trimming and J lost 7 bases; unmatched junction nucleotides: 1. The CDR3 is 14 residues long. Germline CDR1 is MDHEN and CDR2 is SYDVKM. CDR3 residues: CASSRTGGNSPLHF. CDR3 nucleotide sequence: TGTGCCAGCAGTAGGACAGGGGGCAATTCACCCCTCCACTTT.

The V and J genes are TRBV2 and TRBJ2-1; 9 bases are a match to TRBD1. The CDR3 has 16 amino acids. Trimming took 4 bases from V and 8 from J; bases not matched to a gene: 12. Germline V CDR1 and CDR2: SNHLY, FYNNEI. CDR3 DNA sequence: TGTGCCAGCAGTGGGGGGTTGGGACAGGGTCCGTATGAGCAGTTCTTC. It yields the protein CASSGGLGQGPYEQFF.

The rearrangement joins TRBV11-2 to TRBJ2-2; TRBD1 aligns across 8 bases. The CDR3 loop spans 15 amino acids. V lost 5 bases to trimming and J lost 1 base; unmatched junction nucleotides: 3. Germline CDR1 and CDR2: SGHAT and FQNNGV. The DNA for the CDR3 is TGTGCCAGCAGCCCGGGGACAGGGAACACCGGGGAGCTGTTTTTT. Residues: CASSPGTGNTGELFF.